Listed below are T cell receptor beta chains from one sample, sequenced in a study of Tregs in tolerant kidney transplant recipients. Profiling relied on immunoSEQ multiplex PCR, and the TCRdb table lists in-frame clones only, not all of them. The table lists 3,900 or so clones, over 75% of them singletons. This specimen was Tregs from blood, taken before the transplant. The receptors shown here come from a human donor who received a combined kidney and bone marrow transplant. CDR3s include the opening cysteine and the closing phenylalanine or tryptophan. A D gene is named only where the DNA matches it firmly. Expanded clones get a size class; other rows say once, few or many, or leave the size out.

abundance	d_gene	j_gene	v_gene	CDR3aa	CDR3nt
few	NA	TRBJ2-7	TRBV7-9	CASSLAVRQYLYEQYF	TGTGCCAGCAGCTTAGCGGTTAGACAGTACCTCTACGAGCAGTACTTC
NA	TRBD1	TRBJ2-4	TRBV4-1	CASSPGTGSAKNIQYF	TGCGCCAGCAGCCCAGGGACAGGGTCTGCCAAAAACATTCAGTACTTC
once	TRBD2	TRBJ2-7	TRBV28	CTSGSSYEQYF	TGTACTAGCGGAAGCTCCTACGAGCAGTACTTC
few	TRBD1	TRBJ1-2	TRBV7-2	CASSPQGLYGYTF	TGTGCCAGCAGCCCACAGGGGCTCTATGGCTACACCTTC
NA	TRBD1	TRBJ1-1	TRBV7-3	CASSSYRGTEAFF	TGTGCCAGCAGCTCTTACAGGGGGACTGAAGCTTTCTTT
NA	NA	TRBJ2-2	TRBV6-5	CASSYFSPTGELFF	TGTGCCAGCAGTTACTTTAGTCCCACCGGGGAGCTGTTTTTT
NA	NA	TRBJ2-1	TRBV9	CASSADAGYNEQFF	TGTGCCAGCAGTGCCGATGCGGGGTACAATGAGCAGTTCTTC
NA	NA	TRBJ1-1	TRBV6-5	CASSYTGGEAFF	TGTGCCAGCAGTTACACTGGCGGTGAAGCTTTCTTT
NA	NA	TRBJ1-3	TRBV6-6	CASSYDSATGNTIYF	TGTGCCAGCAGTTACGACAGTGCTACTGGAAACACCATATATTTT
NA	TRBD1	TRBJ1-2	TRBV5-4	CASSTGQGQIYGYTF	TGTGCCAGCAGCACCGGACAGGGGCAGATATATGGCTACACCTTC
NA	TRBD2	TRBJ2-1	TRBV7-2	CASSLGLAGRAEQFF	TGTGCCAGCAGCTTAGGACTAGCGGGACGAGCTGAGCAGTTCTTC
NA	TRBD1	TRBJ1-2	TRBV19	CASSIGTGVGYGYTF	TGTGCCAGTAGTATTGGGACAGGGGTAGGCTATGGCTACACCTTC
NA	NA	TRBJ2-7	TRBV28	CASSLGGFDEQYF	TGTGCCAGCAGTTTAGGGGGGTTCGACGAGCAGTACTTC
NA	NA	TRBJ1-2	TRBV28	CASSSVPGLSGYTF	TGTGCCAGCAGTTCGGTCCCGGGTCTATCGGGCTACACCTTC
NA	NA	TRBJ2-1	TRBV6-1	CASSEPPRQFF	TGTGCCAGCAGTGAACCCCCGCGGCAGTTCTTC
NA	TRBD1	TRBJ1-1	TRBV28	CASSWTGPTEAFF	TGTGCCAGCAGCTGGACAGGACCCACTGAAGCTTTCTTT
NA	TRBD1	TRBJ1-5	TRBV18	CASSPGDRRPQHF	TGTGCCAGCTCACCAGGGGACAGGCGGCCCCAGCATTTT
NA	TRBD1	TRBJ1-2	TRBV30	CARLGQGYYGYTF	TGTGCGCGACTCGGACAGGGATACTATGGCTACACCTTC
few	NA	TRBJ1-5	TRBV2	CASSVGRYSNQPQHF	TGTGCCAGCAGTGTTGGCAGATATAGCAATCAGCCCCAGCATTTT
NA	NA	TRBJ1-1	TRBV6-4	CASSPTVNTEAFF	TGTGCCAGCAGCCCTACAGTGAACACTGAAGCTTTCTTT
NA	TRBD1	TRBJ2-7	TRBV7-9	CASSFLGQGLDEQYF	TGTGCCAGCAGCTTTCTGGGACAGGGGTTAGACGAGCAGTACTTC
NA	TRBD2	TRBJ2-1	TRBV29-1	CSVVPSGSMNEQFF	TGCAGCGTTGTGCCTAGCGGTAGTATGAATGAGCAGTTCTTC
few	NA	TRBJ2-7	TRBV5-1	CASSLERGVDYEQYF	TGCGCCAGCAGCTTGGAGCGCGGAGTCGACTACGAGCAGTACTTC